The next 23 T cell receptor beta chains were all read from a single sample in a study of CD8 T cells in Susac syndrome. RNA, at about 0.45 to 1 ug, was reverse transcribed with random hexamers. TCRdb recomputed calls from the immunoSEQ multiplex PCR reads with MiXCR, one row per CDR3 protein. This table has roughly 200,000 distinct CDR3 sequences, roughly 94% appearing once. Sequences were obtained from CD4+ T cells from PBMCs. The origin of the receptors is a human donor with Susac syndrome.

The CDR3 DNA reads as TGCAGTGCTAGAGATCCGACGACTAGCGGGGGGGCGGGGACCCAGTACTTC. Residues: CSARDPTTSGGAGTQYF. The chain is built from TRBV20-1 and TRBJ2-5, with 14 bases lining up with TRBD2. Germline CDR1 reads DFQATT; CDR2 reads SNEGSKA (reference sequence). J gave up 7 bases and V 0 bases, and 10 bases lay outside the gene matches. The CDR3 sequence is 17 residues long.

This chain uses TRBV9 with TRBJ1-6; 8 nucleotides match TRBD1. Germline V lookup: CDR1 SGDLS, CDR2 YYNGEE. V was pared by 6 bases and J by 7 bases, with 9 bases of the junction left unmatched. There are 15 residues in the CDR3. The chain's CDR3 is CASTPGQGWNSPLHF. The CDR3 nucleotides are TGTGCCAGCACCCCCGGACAGGGCTGGAATTCACCCCTCCACTTT.

The chain links TRBV9 to TRBJ2-1; 9 bases fit TRBD2. The CDR3 is made up of 16 amino acids. The germline V gene encodes CDR1 SGDLS and CDR2 YYNGEE. Trimming removed 1 base from V and 2 bases from J; junction bases left unmatched: 4. The CDR3 DNA reads TGTGCCAGCAGCGTATTGGGCGGGAGGGCCTACAATGAGCAGTTCTTC. Protein product: CASSVLGGRAYNEQFF. Variable domain in full (rest from reference TRBV9 and TRBJ2-1): DSGVTQTPKHLITATGQRVTLRCSPRSGDLSVYWYQQSLDQGLQFLIQYYNGEERAKGNILERFSAQQFPDLHSELNLSSLELGDSALYFCASSVLGGRAYNEQFFGPGTRLTVL.

This clonotype was recorded once. The genes are TRBV28 and TRBJ2-1, with D tentatively TRBD1 (6 bases). The V end was cut by 4 bases, the J end by 0 bases, with 13 bases between. Germline lookup yields CDR1 MDHEN and CDR2 SYDVKM. This CDR3 contains 16 residues. This chain's CDR3 is CASSSYPTGSYNEQFF. In nucleotides, the CDR3 is TGTGCCAGCAGTTCCTATCCGACAGGCTCCTACAATGAGCAGTTCTTC.

The chain recombines TRBV19 with TRBJ1-5; D may be TRBD1 (5 bases). The CDR3 is 17 residues long. The V gene lost 5 bases and the J gene lost 5 bases, with 22 bases spanning the gap. The germline gives CDR1 LNHDA, CDR2 SQIVND (reference sequence). CDR3 DNA sequence: TGTGCCAGTAGTTTTCACCAACCGACAGTTTCCTATCAGCCCCAGCATTTT. Translating gives CASSFHQPTVSYQPQHF.

The chain joins TRBV18 to TRBJ2-5, with D perhaps being TRBD1 or TRBD2 (5 bases each). Germline lookup yields CDR1 KGHSH and CDR2 LQKENI. The germline V and J ends were trimmed by 2 bases and 4 bases, with 11 bases remaining between them. The CDR3 extends over 14 amino acids. CDR3 sequence (DNA): TGTGCCAGCTCACCAGTTCGGGGACGAGAGACCCAGTACTTC. Residues: CASSPVRGRETQYF.

The chain combines TRBV2 with TRBJ2-1; 10 positions match TRBD2. With V trimmed by 6 bases and J by 9 bases, 14 bases remained unmatched. The CDR3 sequence is 16 residues long. In germline, CDR1 is SNHLY, CDR2 FYNNEI. The CDR3 loop reads CASRPGTSEKGTEQFF. The CDR3 DNA follows: TGTGCCAGCAGACCTGGGACTAGCGAGAAAGGCACTGAGCAGTTCTTC. The variable domain in full, with the rest retrieved from reference TRBV2 and TRBJ2-1, is EPEVTQTPSHQVTQMGQEVILRCVPISNHLYFYWYRQILGQKVEFLVSFYNNEISEKSEIFDDQFSVERPDGSNFTLKIRSTKLEDSAMYFCASRPGTSEKGTEQFFGPGTRLTVL.

The gene calls are TRBV30 and TRBJ1-6; 7 nucleotides line up with TRBD1. V trimming: 6 bases; J trimming: 10 bases; junction bases outside the gene matches: 9. From germline, CDR1 is GTSNPN and CDR2 SVGIG (reference sequence). The CDR3 is made up of 13 amino acids. The DNA of the CDR3 is TGTGCCTGCACAAAGGGGGCTGAGTCACCCCTCCACTTT. Protein sequence: CACTKGAESPLHF.

This clonotype came up once. The chain's CDR3 is CSAPSQRGGNEQFF. The CDR3 DNA follows: TGCAGTGCCCCGAGCCAGCGGGGGGGTAATGAGCAGTTCTTC. This chain connects TRBV20-1 to TRBJ2-1, with TRBD2 matching over 10 bases. Trimming cost V 6 bases and J 7 bases; bases outside gene matches: 9. CDR1 is DFQATT and CDR2 is SNEGSKA in the germline V gene (reference sequence). This CDR3 region has 14 residues.

This clonotype appeared once. This chain uses TRBV5-4 with TRBJ2-5, with 9 bases lining up with TRBD1. Per the germline V gene, CDR1 is SGHNT and CDR2 is YYREEE (reference sequence). The CDR3 extends over 15 amino acids. V dropped 1 base and J dropped 5; count of bases not matched to a gene: 6. The CDR3 nucleotides are TGTGCCAGCAGCTTGTGGGACAGGGATCGGGAGACCCAGTACTTC. Translated: CASSLWDRDRETQYF.

This chain connects TRBV11-2 to TRBJ1-1; D remains ambiguous. The CDR3 covers 12 residues. V was shortened by 5 bases and J by 7 bases, with 11 bases between the two germline ends. The V gene's germline CDR1 is SGHAT and CDR2 FQNNGV. In DNA form, the CDR3 reads TGTGCCAGCAGCCGGAGTGGGATTGAAGCTTTCTTT. Translated, it gives CASSRSGIEAFF.

The chain recombines TRBV28 with TRBJ2-1; D is undetermined. The CDR3 is 12 amino acids. Germline V CDR1 and CDR2: MDHEN, SYDVKM. Trimming took off 6 bases at V and 9 bases at J, with 12 bases between the two ends. CDR3 coding DNA: TGTGCCAGCAGCCAACTCCCTTTTGAGCAGTTCTTC. As protein: CASSQLPFEQFF.

This clonotype came up a few times. The gene calls are TRBV20-1 and TRBJ1-1, with 10 bases aligning to TRBD1. Germline V gene data show CDR1 as DFQATT and CDR2 as SNEGSKA (reference sequence). Trimming at V came to 6 bases and at J to 1 base, leaving 2 bases not matched to a gene. The CDR3 has 13 amino acids. CDR3 in amino acids: CSARTGGNTEAFF. The CDR3 region has the DNA TGCAGTGCGAGGACAGGGGGGAACACTGAAGCTTTCTTT.

The gene calls are TRBV11-2 and TRBJ2-7; 8 bases are shared with TRBD2. J gave up 3 bases and V 4 bases, and 5 bases lay outside the gene matches. Germline-derived CDR1 and CDR2 are SGHAT and FQNNGV. The CDR3 has 14 amino acids. The CDR3 DNA is TGTGCCAGCAGCTCGGGACTAGGGTACTACGAGCAGTACTTC. It codes for CASSSGLGYYEQYF.

This chain joins TRBV7-2 and TRBJ1-2, with 7 bases aligning to TRBD1. Germline trimming cut 1 base from V and 5 bases from J; bases unmatched to any gene: 7. There are 15 residues in the CDR3. The germline gives CDR1 SGHTA, CDR2 FQGNSA. CDR3 sequence (DNA): TGTGCCAGCAGCTTAGAAGGGGGCGCCGGGTATGGCTACACCTTC. Its translation is CASSLEGGAGYGYTF.

The chain combines TRBV3-1 with TRBJ2-2; no clear D. V was pared by 0 bases and J by 8 bases, with 13 bases between. CDR1 is LGHDT, CDR2 YNNKEL, per germline (reference sequence). The CDR3 totals 15 residues. For the CDR3, the DNA is TGTGCCAGCAGCCAAGATGGACGGCGAATTGGGGAGCTGTTTTTT. It translates to CASSQDGRRIGELFF.

The chain joins TRBV20-1 to TRBJ1-1; the D is unclear. The ends were cut back, 5 bases at V and 4 bases at J, with 20 bases in the middle. CDR3 length equals 15 residues. Germline-derived CDR1 and CDR2 are DFQATT and SNEGSKA (reference sequence). The CDR3 DNA is TGCAGTGCTCGACCCCGGGGTTCTCCGGGCACTGAAGCTTTCTTT. Translated: CSARPRGSPGTEAFF.

This clonotype was recorded only once. The chain is built from TRBV20-1 and TRBJ1-4; no reliable D call. The CDR3 consists of 11 residues. Germline CDR1 DFQATT, CDR2 SNEGSKA (reference sequence). V shed 8 bases and J shed 1 base, with 5 bases lying between them. The CDR3 region has the DNA TGCAGTTGGGGAACTAATGAAAAACTGTTTTTT. This sequence encodes CSWGTNEKLFF.

The chain combines TRBV9 with TRBJ2-7; D is perhaps TRBD1 (6 bases). From germline, CDR1 is SGDLS and CDR2 YYNGEE. The CDR3 length is 13 residues. V was shortened by 4 bases and J by 3 bases, with 11 bases between the two germline ends. Here the CDR3 reads CASSPGQFYEQYF. The CDR3 DNA reads TGTGCCAGCAGCCCCGGACAGTTCTACGAGCAGTACTTC.

The chain links TRBV30 to TRBJ1-2; tentative D call: TRBD1 (6 bases). The CDR3 spans 14 residues. V was shortened by 4 bases and J by 8 bases, with 20 bases between the two germline ends. CDR1 GTSNPN and CDR2 SVGIG come from the germline V gene (reference sequence). The CDR3 sequence: CAWTPFRGSEGYTF. The CDR3 bases are TGTGCCTGGACCCCATTCAGGGGATCGGAAGGCTACACCTTC.

The chain joins TRBV6-1 to TRBJ1-4; weak D call: TRBD1 (5 bases). Trimming took off 4 bases at V and 17 bases at J, with 17 bases between the two ends. CDR1 and CDR2 from the germline V gene are MNHNS and SASEGT. The CDR3 is made up of 12 amino acids. The CDR3: CASSALGTTVFF. The CDR3 DNA reads as TGTGCCAGCAGTGCCCTGGGGACGACGGTATTTTTT.

The CDR3 reads CSARLGGNTGELFF. CDR3 sequence (DNA): TGCAGTGCTAGACTAGGAGGGAACACCGGGGAGCTGTTTTTT. The rearrangement links TRBV20-1 to TRBJ2-2; possibly TRBD2 for D (5 bases). The CDR3 is 14 amino acids. Trimming took 2 bases from V and 1 from J, leaving 8 bases between them. Germline CDR1 DFQATT, CDR2 SNEGSKA (reference sequence).

The chain links TRBV29-1 to TRBJ2-5, with 7 positions matching TRBD1. CDR3 length: 15 residues. In germline, CDR1 is SQVTM, CDR2 ANQGSEA. Trimming removed 7 bases from V and 3 bases from J; junction bases left unmatched: 14. Written as DNA, the CDR3 is TGCAGCGCCTCCTCCAGGACAGGTTGGGAAGAGACCCAGTACTTC. Amino acid sequence: CSASSRTGWEETQYF.